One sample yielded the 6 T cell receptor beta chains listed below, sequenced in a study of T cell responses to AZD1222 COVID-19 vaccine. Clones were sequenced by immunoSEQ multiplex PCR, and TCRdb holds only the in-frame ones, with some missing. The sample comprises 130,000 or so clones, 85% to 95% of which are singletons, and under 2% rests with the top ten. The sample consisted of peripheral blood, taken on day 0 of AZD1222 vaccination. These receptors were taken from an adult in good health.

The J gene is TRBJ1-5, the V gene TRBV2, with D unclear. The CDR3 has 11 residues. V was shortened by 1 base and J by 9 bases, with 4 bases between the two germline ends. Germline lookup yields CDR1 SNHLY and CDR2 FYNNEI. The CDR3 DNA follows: TGTGCCAGCAGTGAAGGCCGGCCCCAGCATTTT. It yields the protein CASSEGRPQHF.

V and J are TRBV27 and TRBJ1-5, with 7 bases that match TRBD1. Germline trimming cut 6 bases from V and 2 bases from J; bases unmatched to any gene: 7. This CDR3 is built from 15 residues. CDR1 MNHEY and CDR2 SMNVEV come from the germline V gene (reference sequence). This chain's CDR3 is CASRPSGTGNQPQHF. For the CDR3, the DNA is TGTGCCAGCAGACCCTCGGGGACAGGCAATCAGCCCCAGCATTTT.

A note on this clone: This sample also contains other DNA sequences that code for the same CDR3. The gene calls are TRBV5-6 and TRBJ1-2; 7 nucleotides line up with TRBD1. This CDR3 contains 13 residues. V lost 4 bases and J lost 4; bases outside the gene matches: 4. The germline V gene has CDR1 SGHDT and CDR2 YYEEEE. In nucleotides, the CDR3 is TGTGCCAGCAGCCCGGGACAGTCCTATGGCTACACCTTC. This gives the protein CASSPGQSYGYTF.

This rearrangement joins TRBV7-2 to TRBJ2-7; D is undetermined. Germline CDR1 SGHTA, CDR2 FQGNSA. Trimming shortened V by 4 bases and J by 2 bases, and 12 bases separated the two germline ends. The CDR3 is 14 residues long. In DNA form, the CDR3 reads TGTGCCAGCAGCTCCCTTAGCAGGACCTACGAGCAGTACTTC. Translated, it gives CASSSLSRTYEQYF.

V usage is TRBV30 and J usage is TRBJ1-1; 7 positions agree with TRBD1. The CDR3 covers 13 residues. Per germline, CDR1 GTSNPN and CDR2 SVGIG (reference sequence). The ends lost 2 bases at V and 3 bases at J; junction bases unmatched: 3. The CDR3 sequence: CAWSKTGDTEAFF. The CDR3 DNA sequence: TGTGCCTGGAGTAAAACAGGGGACACTGAAGCTTTCTTT.

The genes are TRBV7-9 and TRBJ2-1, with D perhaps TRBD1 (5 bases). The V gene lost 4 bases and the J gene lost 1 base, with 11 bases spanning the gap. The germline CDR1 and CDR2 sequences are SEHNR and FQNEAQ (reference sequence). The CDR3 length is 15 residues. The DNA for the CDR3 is TGTGCCAGCAGCTCGGCCAGGGTGTCCTACAATGAGCAGTTCTTC. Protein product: CASSSARVSYNEQFF.